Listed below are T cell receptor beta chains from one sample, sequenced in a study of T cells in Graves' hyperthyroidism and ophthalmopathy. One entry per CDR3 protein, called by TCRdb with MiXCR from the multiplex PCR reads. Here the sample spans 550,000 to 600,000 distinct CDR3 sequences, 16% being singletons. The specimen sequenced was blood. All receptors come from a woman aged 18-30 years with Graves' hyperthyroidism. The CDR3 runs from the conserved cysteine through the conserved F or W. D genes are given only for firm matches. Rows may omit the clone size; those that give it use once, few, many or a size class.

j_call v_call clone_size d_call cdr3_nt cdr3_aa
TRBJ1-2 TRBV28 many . TGTGCCAGCAGTTTATTTGGGGGGCGCTCCTTCAACTATGGCTACACCTTC CASSLFGGRSFNYGYTF
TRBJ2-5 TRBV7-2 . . TGTGCCAGCAGCTCTCGATGGGGAGAGACCCAGTACTTC CASSSRWGETQYF
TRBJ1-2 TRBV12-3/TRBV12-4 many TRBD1 TGTGCCAGCAGTTTACCGGACAGGGCTAACTATGGCTACACCTTC CASSLPDRANYGYTF
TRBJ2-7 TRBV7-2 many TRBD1 TGTGCCAGCAGCTTGGTGTGGGACAGGGTAAGCGAGCAGTACTTC CASSLVWDRVSEQYF
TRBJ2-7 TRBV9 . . TGTGCCAGCAGCGTATTCGACGGCTACGAGCAGTACTTC CASSVFDGYEQYF
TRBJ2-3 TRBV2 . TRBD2 TGTGCCAGCACCACGACTAGCGGGGGGGTCACAGATACGCAGTATTTT CASTTTSGGVTDTQYF
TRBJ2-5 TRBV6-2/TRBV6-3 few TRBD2 TGTGCCAGCAGTTCGACTAGCAGCCAAGAGACCCAGTACTTC CASSSTSSQETQYF
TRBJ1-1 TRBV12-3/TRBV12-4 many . TGTGCCAGCAGTACGGGTGGTAGCACTGAAGCTTTCTTT CASSTGGSTEAFF
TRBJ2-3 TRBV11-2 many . TGTGCCAGCAGCTTAGTTCGCACAGATACGCAGTATTTT CASSLVRTDTQYF
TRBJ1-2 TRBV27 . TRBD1 TGTGCCAGCAACGGGGCCTCACAGGGGGCCAACTATGGCTACACCTTC CASNGASQGANYGYTF
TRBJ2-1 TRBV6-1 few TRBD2 TGTGCCACGAAGAACGGGGGGAGCGGTGAGCAGTTCTTC CATKNGGSGEQFF
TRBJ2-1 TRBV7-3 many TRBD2 TGTGCCAGCAGCTTAATCCAGCGGGGGAGGGATGAGCAGTTCTTC CASSLIQRGRDEQFF
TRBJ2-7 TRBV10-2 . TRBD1 TGCGCCAGCAGTGAGTCGACCGGACAGGCTTACGAGCAGTACTTC CASSESTGQAYEQYF
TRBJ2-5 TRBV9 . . TGTGCCAGCAGCGTAGCTGTGGGCCACCAAGAGACCCAGTACTTC CASSVAVGHQETQYF
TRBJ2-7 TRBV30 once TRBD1 TGTGCCTGGGTCGGGACAGGGGAGGTAGGCGCGCAGTACTTC CAWVGTGEVGAQYF
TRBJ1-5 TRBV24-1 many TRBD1 TGTGCCACCAGTGATGGCAGGGGGGCAGGGCCCCAGCATTTT CATSDGRGAGPQHF
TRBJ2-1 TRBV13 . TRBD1 TGTGCCAGCAGCGCGGCCAGGGGGTTAGGCAATGAGCAGTTCTTC CASSAARGLGNEQFF
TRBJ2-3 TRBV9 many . TGTGCCAGCAGCGTATTATCGGGGGAAACAGATACGCAGTATTTT CASSVLSGETDTQYF
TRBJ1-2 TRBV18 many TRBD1 TGTGCCAGCTCGCTTACTACAGGGGAGGCTGGCTACACCTTC CASSLTTGEAGYTF
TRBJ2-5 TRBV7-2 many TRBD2 TGTGCCAGCAGCCCCCGGCGACTAGCGGGGCAAGAGACCCAGTACTTC CASSPRRLAGQETQYF
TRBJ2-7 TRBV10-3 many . TGTGCCATCAGTGAGTCGGGGCAGGGCCTGCACGAGCAGTACTTC CAISESGQGLHEQYF
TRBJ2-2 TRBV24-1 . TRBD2 TGTGCCACCAGTTTGGGGACTAGCGGGGGGACTTCGAACACCGGGGAGCTGTTTTTT CATSLGTSGGTSNTGELFF
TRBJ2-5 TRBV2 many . TGTGCCAGCAGTGAAACCGAGACCCAGTACTTC CASSETETQYF
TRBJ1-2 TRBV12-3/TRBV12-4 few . TGTGCCAGCAGCCAAGTACCGGGGCAATTTGGCTACACCTTC CASSQVPGQFGYTF
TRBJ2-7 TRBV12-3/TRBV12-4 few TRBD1 TGTGCCAGCAGTACGGGACAGGACGAACAGTACTTC CASSTGQDEQYF
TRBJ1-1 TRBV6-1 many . TGTGCCGGAAGACAGGAGGCCTACACTGAAGCTTTCTTT CAGRQEAYTEAFF
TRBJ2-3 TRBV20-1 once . TGCAGTGCCACCCCCCAGGATACGCAGTATTTT CSATPQDTQYF
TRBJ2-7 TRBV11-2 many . TGTGCCAGCAGCCCAATTCGCCGGTCCTACGAGCAGTACTTC CASSPIRRSYEQYF
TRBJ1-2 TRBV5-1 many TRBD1 TGCGCCAGCAGCTCGACAGGGGGGGAGTATGGCTACACCTTC CASSSTGGEYGYTF
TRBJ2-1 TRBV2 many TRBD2 TGTGCCAGCAGTTCTGAGGGCGGGGGAGCTTACAATGAGCAGTTCTTC CASSSEGGGAYNEQFF
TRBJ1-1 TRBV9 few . TGTGCCAGCAGCGTAGGGGTGGGGAACACTGAAGCTTTCTTT CASSVGVGNTEAFF
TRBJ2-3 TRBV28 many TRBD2 TGTGCCAGCAGTTCATATCCGAGTAGCGGGAAAGGCACAGATACGCAGTATTTT CASSSYPSSGKGTDTQYF
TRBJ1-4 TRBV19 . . TGTGCCAGTAGTATCACACTTGCAACTAATGAAAAACTGTTTTTT CASSITLATNEKLFF
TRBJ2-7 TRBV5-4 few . TGTGCCAGCAGCCATGTTGGACAGTCCTACGAGCAGTACTTC CASSHVGQSYEQYF
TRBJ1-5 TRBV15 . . TGTGCCACCAGCAGAGAAACAACAGACAATCAGCCCCAGCATTTT CATSRETTDNQPQHF
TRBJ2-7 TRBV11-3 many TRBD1 TGTGCCACCAACAGGGGGCCCGGCTACGAGCAGTACTTC CATNRGPGYEQYF
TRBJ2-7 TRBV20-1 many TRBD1 TGCAGTGCTTACCCAGGGGGCGAGCAGTACTTC CSAYPGGEQYF
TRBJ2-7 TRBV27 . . TGTGCCTCGGGGGGCCGGGGCTACGAGCAGTACTTC CASGGRGYEQYF
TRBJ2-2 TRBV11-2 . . TGTGCCAGCAGTTATACTAGCTGGGCCGGGGAGCTGTTTTTT CASSYTSWAGELFF
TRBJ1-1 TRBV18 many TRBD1 TGTGCCAGCTCACCGTTCGGGACAGAGAACACTGAAGCTTTCTTT CASSPFGTENTEAFF
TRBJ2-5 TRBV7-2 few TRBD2 TGTGCCAGCAGCCCGATAGCGGGGGGGCTGAAGACCCAGTACTTC CASSPIAGGLKTQYF
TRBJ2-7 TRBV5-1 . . TGCGCCAGCAGCTTGGAGGGGGTCCACGAGCAGTACTTC CASSLEGVHEQYF
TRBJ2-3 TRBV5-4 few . TGTGCCAGCAGCTCCTCCTTTGGATCTAGCACAGATACGCAGTATTTT CASSSSFGSSTDTQYF
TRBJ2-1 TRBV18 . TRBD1 TGTGCCAGCTCACCATTACAGGGGAGTGTCATCTCCTACAATGAGCAGTTCTTC CASSPLQGSVISYNEQFF
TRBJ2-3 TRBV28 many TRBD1 TGTGCCAGCAGTTTTGACAGGGGAATCGAAGATACGCAGTATTTT CASSFDRGIEDTQYF
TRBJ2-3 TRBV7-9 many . TGTGCCAGCAGCTTAAAAGTCACAGATACGCAGTATTTT CASSLKVTDTQYF
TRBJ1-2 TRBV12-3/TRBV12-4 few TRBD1 TGTGCCAGCAGTTTAAACAGGGGGGGAGGCTACACCTTC CASSLNRGGGYTF
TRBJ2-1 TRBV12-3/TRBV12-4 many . TGTGCCAGCAGTTACAGGAGCCATGAGCAGTTCTTC CASSYRSHEQFF
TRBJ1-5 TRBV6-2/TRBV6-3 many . TGTGCCAGCAGTACGACCCTGACCGGACCTAGCAATCAGCCCCAGCATTTT CASSTTLTGPSNQPQHF
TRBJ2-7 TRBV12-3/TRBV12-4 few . TGTGCCAGCAGCGGGGCACCGTACGAGCAGTACTTC CASSGAPYEQYF
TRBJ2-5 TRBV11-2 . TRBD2 TGTGCCAGCAGCTTGGGACTAGCGGGGGGGCCAGAGACCCAGTACTTC CASSLGLAGGPETQYF
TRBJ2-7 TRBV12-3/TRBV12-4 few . TGTGCCAGCAGTTTGGCCGGGCAGGGCCTCTCCTACGAGCAGTACTTC CASSLAGQGLSYEQYF